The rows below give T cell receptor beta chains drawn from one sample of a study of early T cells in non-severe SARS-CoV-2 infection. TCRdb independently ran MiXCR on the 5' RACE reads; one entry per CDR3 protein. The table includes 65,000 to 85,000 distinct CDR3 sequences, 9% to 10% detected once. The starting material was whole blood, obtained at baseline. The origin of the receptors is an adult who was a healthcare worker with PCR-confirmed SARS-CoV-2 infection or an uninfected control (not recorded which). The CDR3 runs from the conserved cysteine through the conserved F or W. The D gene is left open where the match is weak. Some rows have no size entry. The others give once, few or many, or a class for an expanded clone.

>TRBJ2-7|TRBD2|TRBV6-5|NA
CASSYTSGVGYEQYF
TGTGCCAGCAGTTATACTAGCGGGGTTGGCTACGAGCAGTACTTC
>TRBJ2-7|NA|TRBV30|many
CAWSATRTYEQYF
TGTGCCTGGAGCGCGACCCGAACCTACGAGCAGTACTTC
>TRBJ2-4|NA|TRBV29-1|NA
CSVEDRQQYF
TGCAGCGTTGAAGACAGACAACAGTACTTC
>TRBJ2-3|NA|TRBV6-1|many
CASSEARRDTQYF
TGTGCCAGCAGTGAAGCCCGGAGAGATACGCAGTATTTT
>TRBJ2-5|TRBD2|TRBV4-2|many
CASSQRTSGDSYQETQYF
TGTGCCAGCAGCCAAAGGACTAGCGGGGACTCGTACCAAGAGACCCAGTACTTC
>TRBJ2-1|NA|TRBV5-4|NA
CASSLFHEQFF
TGTGCCAGCAGCTTGTTTCATGAGCAGTTCTTC
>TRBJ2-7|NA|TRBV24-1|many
CATSAAGTEHEQYF
TGTGCCACCAGTGCGGCAGGGACGGAACACGAGCAGTACTTC
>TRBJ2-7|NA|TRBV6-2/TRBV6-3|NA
CASTKDSAAYEQYF
TGTGCCAGCACCAAGGACAGCGCAGCCTACGAGCAGTACTTC
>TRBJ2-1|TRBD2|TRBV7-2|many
CASSLVPTSGTYNEQFF
TGTGCCAGCAGCTTAGTCCCGACTAGCGGAACCTACAATGAGCAGTTCTTC
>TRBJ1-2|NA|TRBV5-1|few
CASSLVGPNYGYTF
TGCGCCAGCAGCTTGGTAGGACCTAACTATGGCTACACCTTC
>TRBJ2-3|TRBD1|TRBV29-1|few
CSVERTGPDTQYF
TGCAGCGTTGAACGGACAGGGCCAGATACGCAGTATTTT
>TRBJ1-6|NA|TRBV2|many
CASSELQGTNSPLHF
TGTGCCAGCAGTGAATTGCAGGGAACCAATTCACCCCTCCACTTT
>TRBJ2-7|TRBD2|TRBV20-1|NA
CSGGGRYGRDHTEQYF
TGCAGTGGAGGCGGGAGATATGGGAGGGACCATACGGAGCAGTACTTC
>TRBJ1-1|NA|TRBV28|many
CASSLIGESNTEAFF
TGTGCCAGCAGTTTGATTGGCGAGTCGAACACTGAAGCTTTCTTT
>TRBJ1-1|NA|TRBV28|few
CASSLHQVETEAFF
TGTGCCAGCAGTTTACATCAAGTGGAGACTGAAGCTTTCTTT
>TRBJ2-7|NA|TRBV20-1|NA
CSARPSPYEQYF
TGCAGTGCGAGACCCAGTCCCTACGAGCAGTACTTC
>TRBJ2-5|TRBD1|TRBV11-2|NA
CASSLSRTGAITAQYF
TGTGCCAGCAGCTTATCTCGGACAGGGGCCATAACGGCCCAGTACTTC
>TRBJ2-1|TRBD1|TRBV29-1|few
CSVRTGQGIYNEQFF
TGCAGCGTAAGAACTGGACAGGGGATCTACAATGAGCAGTTCTTC
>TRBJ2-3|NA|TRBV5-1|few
CASSPDRGTDTQYF
TGCGCCAGCAGCCCCGACAGAGGCACAGATACGCAGTATTTT
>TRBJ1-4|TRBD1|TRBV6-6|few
CASSYPGGGNEKLFF
TGTGCCAGCAGTTACCCAGGGGGCGGTAATGAAAAACTGTTTTTT
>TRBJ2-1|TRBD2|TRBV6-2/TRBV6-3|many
CASSSRTLLAGSSYNEQFF
TGTGCCAGCAGTTCCCGGACCTTATTAGCGGGAAGCTCCTACAATGAGCAGTTCTTC
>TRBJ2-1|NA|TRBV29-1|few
CSATLGNEQFF
TGCAGCGCCACCCTGGGCAATGAGCAGTTCTTC
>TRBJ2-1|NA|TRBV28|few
CASSFGPGRRYYNEQFF
TGTGCCAGCAGTTTTGGCCCCGGTCGGCGGTACTACAATGAGCAGTTCTTC
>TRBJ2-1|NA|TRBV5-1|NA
CASSDYNEQFF
TGCGCCAGCAGCGACTACAATGAGCAGTTCTTC
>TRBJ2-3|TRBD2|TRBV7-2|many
CASSLRSSGRGTDTQYF
TGTGCCAGCAGCTTAAGATCTAGCGGGAGAGGCACAGATACGCAGTATTTT
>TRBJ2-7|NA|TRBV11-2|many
CASSLVRVRAEQYF
TGTGCCAGCAGCTTAGTGAGGGTTAGGGCCGAGCAGTACTTC
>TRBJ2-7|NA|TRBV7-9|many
CASRPDRVSYEQYF
TGTGCCAGCAGGCCTGACAGAGTTTCCTACGAGCAGTACTTC
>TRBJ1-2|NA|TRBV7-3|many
CASSLSQGCNYGYTF
TGTGCCAGCAGCTTAAGCCAGGGATGTAACTATGGCTACACCTTC
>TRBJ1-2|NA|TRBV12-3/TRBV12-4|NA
CASSLGTVTVNYGYTF
TGTGCCAGCAGTTTAGGGACAGTAACAGTCAACTATGGCTACACCTTC
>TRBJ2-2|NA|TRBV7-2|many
CASSLLRRRGPGGELFF
TGTGCCAGCAGCCTCCTAAGGCGTCGGGGGCCGGGCGGGGAGCTGTTTTTT
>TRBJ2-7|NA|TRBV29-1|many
CSVEVSGYEQYF
TGCAGCGTTGAAGTATCAGGTTACGAGCAGTACTTC
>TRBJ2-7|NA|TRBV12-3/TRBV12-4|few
CASTTGPFPYEQYF
TGTGCCAGCACTACAGGGCCCTTCCCATACGAGCAGTACTTC
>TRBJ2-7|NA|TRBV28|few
CASHRGRVYVEEQYF
TGTGCCAGCCATAGGGGCAGGGTTTACGTTGAGGAGCAGTACTTC
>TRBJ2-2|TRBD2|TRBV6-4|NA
CASSDSVGGRLFF
TGTGCCAGCAGTGACTCGGTGGGCGGGAGGCTGTTTTTT
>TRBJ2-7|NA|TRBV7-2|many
CASSLGYYEQYF
TGTGCCAGCAGCTTAGGCTACTACGAGCAGTACTTC
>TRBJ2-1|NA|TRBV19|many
CASSPRDNEQFF
TGTGCCAGTAGCCCCCGCGACAATGAGCAGTTCTTC
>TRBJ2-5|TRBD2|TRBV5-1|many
CASSQSGGSVRETQYF
TGCGCCAGCAGCCAATCAGGCGGGAGTGTAAGAGAGACCCAGTACTTC
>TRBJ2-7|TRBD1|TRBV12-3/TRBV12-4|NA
CASSLRTGETWEQYF
TGTGCCAGCAGTTTACGGACAGGGGAGACATGGGAGCAGTACTTC
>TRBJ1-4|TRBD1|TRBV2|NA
CASSDRGWDEKLFF
TGTGCCAGCAGCGACAGGGGTTGGGATGAAAAACTGTTTTTT
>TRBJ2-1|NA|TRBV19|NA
CASSRMYEQFF
TGTGCCAGCTCCCGCATGTATGAGCAGTTCTTC
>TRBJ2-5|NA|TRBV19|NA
CASSQGQETQYF
TGTGCCAGTAGCCAGGGACAAGAGACCCAGTACTTC
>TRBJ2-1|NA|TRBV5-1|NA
CASSLVGTSIGEQFF
TGCGCCAGCAGCTTGGTTGGGACCTCAATTGGTGAGCAGTTCTTC
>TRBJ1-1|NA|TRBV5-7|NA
CASSFFRGSTEAFF
TGTGCCAGCAGCTTTTTTCGGGGGTCCACTGAAGCTTTCTTT
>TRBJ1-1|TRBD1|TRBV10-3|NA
CAISERTGALEAFF
TGTGCCATCAGTGAGCGGACAGGGGCGCTTGAAGCTTTCTTT
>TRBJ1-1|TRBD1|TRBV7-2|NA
CASSPRTGTGTEAFF
TGTGCCAGCAGCCCAAGGACAGGGACAGGCACTGAAGCTTTCTTT
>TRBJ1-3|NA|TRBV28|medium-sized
CASNAPGAGNTIYF
TGTGCCAGCAACGCGCCGGGAGCTGGAAACACCATATATTTT
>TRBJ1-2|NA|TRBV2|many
CASSEAYGYTF
TGTGCCAGCAGTGAAGCCTATGGCTACACCTTC
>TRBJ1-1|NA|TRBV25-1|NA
CASSALWTEAFF
TGTGCCAGCAGTGCCCTTTGGACTGAAGCTTTCTTT
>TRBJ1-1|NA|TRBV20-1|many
CSARERKGPSQNTEAFF
TGCAGTGCTAGAGAGCGTAAAGGGCCCAGCCAGAACACTGAAGCTTTCTTT
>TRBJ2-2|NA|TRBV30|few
CATSELFF
TGCGCTACTTCGGAGCTGTTTTTT
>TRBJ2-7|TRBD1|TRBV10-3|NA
CAIRDNRGIDEQYF
TGTGCCATCAGGGACAACAGGGGTATCGACGAGCAGTACTTC
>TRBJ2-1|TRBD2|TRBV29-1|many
CSVDGLAGLDEQFF
TGCAGCGTCGATGGACTAGCGGGATTGGATGAGCAGTTCTTC
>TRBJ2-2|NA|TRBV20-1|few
CSARPRGVGELFF
TGCAGTGCTAGACCCAGGGGCGTCGGGGAGCTGTTTTTT
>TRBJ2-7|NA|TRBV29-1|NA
CSVALSGRTYEQYF
TGCAGCGTTGCGCTTTCAGGGAGAACCTACGAGCAGTACTTC
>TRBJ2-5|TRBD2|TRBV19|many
CATRAGWPQETQYF
TGTGCCACCAGAGCGGGATGGCCCCAAGAGACCCAGTACTTC
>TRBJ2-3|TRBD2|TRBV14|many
CASGTTGKQYF
TGTGCCAGCGGGACTACCGGGAAGCAGTATTTT
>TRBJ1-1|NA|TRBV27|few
CASSQNTMNTEAFF
TGTGCCAGCAGTCAAAATACGATGAACACTGAAGCTTTCTTT
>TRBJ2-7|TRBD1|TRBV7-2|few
CASSITGTGGYEQYF
TGTGCCAGCAGCATAACCGGGACAGGAGGCTACGAGCAGTACTTC
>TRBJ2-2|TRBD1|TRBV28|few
CASSPALLRTGRMNTGELFF
TGTGCCAGCAGTCCAGCCCTCTTACGGACAGGGCGAATGAACACCGGGGAGCTGTTTTTT
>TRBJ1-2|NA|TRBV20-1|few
CSAGSDSHYGYTF
TGCAGTGCTGGATCAGACAGCCACTATGGCTACACCTTC